This record concerns one TCR beta chain sequence. The source of the sample is a study of memory CD4+ T cells and cytomegalovirus serostatus. Across the whole study: Healthy Belgian adult donors included fewer than 10 CMV-positive and some 24 CMV-negative people.

Unmatched junction bases numbered 7, after V lost 7 bases and J lost 2 bases. Germline V gene data show CDR1 as SEHNR and CDR2 as FQNEAQ (reference sequence). The CDR3 is 16 residues long. In the original processing: After removing out-of-frame reads, approximately 2.2 million distinct TCRbeta sequences remained. Libraries were prepared by immunoSEQ multiplex PCR; TCRdb keeps only in-frame clonotypes and omits some of them. The V and J calls and clone size are taken from that table; D and trimming were inferred from the DNA. The sample lists about 27,000 clones; 76% were seen once. The sort gate was single viable CD3+CD4+CD8-CD45RO+ cells for memory CD4+ T cells. Serostatus was set by detecting CMV pp150, pp28, p38, p52 IgG. After thawing, CD4+ T cells were positively selected.

This sequence originates from an adult in good health and CMV-seronegative. Material: memory CD4+ T cells from blood. This chain joins TRBV7-9 and TRBJ2-2; 10 bases agree with TRBD2. DNA of the CDR3: TGTGCCAGCATGGCCGGGACTAGCGTTAACACCGGGGAGCTGTTTTTT. Encoded protein: CASMAGTSVNTGELFF.